This is a list of T cell receptor beta chains from one sample in a study of blood T cell repertoires in COVID-19. Only in-frame clones appear in the TCRdb table, and some are missing; sequencing was by immunoSEQ multiplex PCR. The sample records about 230,000 clones, about 85% being singletons. The sample consisted of peripheral blood. All receptors come from a woman of 80 years or more with acute or convalescent COVID-19. The CDR3 runs from the conserved cysteine through the conserved F or W. A D gene is named only where the DNA matches it firmly. Part of the rows lack a size; the others show once, few, many or a class for expanded clones.

V	J	D	size	CDR3	DNA
TRBV12-3/TRBV12-4	TRBJ2-5	.	many	CASRVTGQETQYF	TGTGCCAGCAGGGTGACAGGTCAAGAGACCCAGTACTTC
TRBV7-2	TRBJ2-7	TRBD2	.	CASSSTSGSYEQYF	TGTGCCAGCAGCTCTACTAGCGGGAGTTACGAGCAGTACTTC
TRBV20-1	TRBJ2-1	TRBD1	.	CSARPTGAQFF	TGCAGTGCTAGACCGACAGGGGCGCAGTTCTTC
TRBV4-1	TRBJ1-6	.	.	CASSQEPTGTNSPLHF	TGCGCCAGCAGCCAAGAACCGACAGGAACTAATTCACCCCTCCACTTT
TRBV6-5	TRBJ1-6	.	.	CASQRLGNSPLHF	TGTGCCAGCCAGAGATTGGGCAATTCACCCCTCCACTTT
TRBV19	TRBJ1-2	.	.	CASSPTRMGYTF	TGTGCCAGTAGCCCGACACGGATGGGCTACACCTTC
TRBV3-1/TRBV3-2	TRBJ2-5	TRBD1	.	CASSLQGAKTQYF	TGTGCCAGCAGTCTTCAGGGGGCGAAGACCCAGTACTTC
TRBV6-5	TRBJ2-2	TRBD1	.	CASKTPGQGSGELFF	TGTGCCAGCAAAACTCCGGGACAGGGATCCGGGGAGCTGTTTTTT
TRBV5-1	TRBJ1-3	.	.	CASSLGVSGNTIYF	TGCGCCAGCAGCTTGGGAGTATCTGGAAACACCATATATTTT
TRBV9	TRBJ2-2	TRBD1	.	CASSLWTGGTGELFF	TGTGCCAGCAGCTTATGGACAGGGGGCACCGGGGAGCTGTTTTTT
TRBV14	TRBJ1-5	.	once	CASSQWGGQPQHF	TGTGCCAGCAGCCAGTGGGGAGGACAGCCCCAGCATTTT
TRBV6-5	TRBJ1-1	.	.	CASSYFSGNTEAFF	TGTGCCAGCAGTTACTTCTCCGGGAACACTGAAGCTTTCTTT
TRBV6-5	TRBJ1-5	.	.	CASSQPVGGQPQHF	TGTGCCAGCAGTCAGCCCGTGGGGGGACAGCCCCAGCATTTT
TRBV5-4	TRBJ2-7	TRBD2	.	CASSLAGGGSYEQYF	TGTGCCAGCAGCTTGGCCGGGGGGGGCTCCTACGAGCAGTACTTC